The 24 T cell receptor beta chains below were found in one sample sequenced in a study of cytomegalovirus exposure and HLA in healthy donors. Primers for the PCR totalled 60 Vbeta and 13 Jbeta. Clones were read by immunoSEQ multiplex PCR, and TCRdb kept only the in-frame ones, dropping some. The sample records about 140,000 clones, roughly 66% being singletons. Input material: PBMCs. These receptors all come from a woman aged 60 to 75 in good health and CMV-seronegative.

The CDR3 coding sequence is TGTGCCAGCAGCTCTAGCGGGACCCATGGGAATGAGCAGTTCTTC. It encodes CASSSSGTHGNEQFF. The chain uses TRBV7-2 and TRBJ2-1; 9 nucleotides align to TRBD2. In germline, CDR1 is SGHTA, CDR2 FQGNSA. V lost 4 bases and J lost 7; bases outside the gene matches: 8. This CDR3 contains 15 residues.

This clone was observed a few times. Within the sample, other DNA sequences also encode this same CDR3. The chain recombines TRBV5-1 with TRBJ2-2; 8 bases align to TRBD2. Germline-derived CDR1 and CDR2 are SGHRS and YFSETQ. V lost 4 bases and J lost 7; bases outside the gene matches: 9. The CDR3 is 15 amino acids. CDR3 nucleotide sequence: TGCGCCAGCAGCGCCCCGGGGGGGCCTGGCGGGGAGCTGTTTTTT. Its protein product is CASSAPGGPGGELFF.

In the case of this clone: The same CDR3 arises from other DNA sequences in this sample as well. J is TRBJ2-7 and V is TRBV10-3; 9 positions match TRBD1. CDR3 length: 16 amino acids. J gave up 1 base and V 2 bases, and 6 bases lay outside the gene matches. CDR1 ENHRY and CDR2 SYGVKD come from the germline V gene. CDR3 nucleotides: TGTGCCATCAGTGAGCCATCCGGGACAGGGTCCTACGAGCAGTACTTC. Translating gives CAISEPSGTGSYEQYF.

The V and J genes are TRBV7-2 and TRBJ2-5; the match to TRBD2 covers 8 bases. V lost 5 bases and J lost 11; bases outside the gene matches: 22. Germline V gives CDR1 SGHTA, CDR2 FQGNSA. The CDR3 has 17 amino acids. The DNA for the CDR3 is TGTGCCAGCAGCCCGGGCCCCAGCGGGGGCTCGGGGAGGGAGCAGTACTTC. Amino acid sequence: CASSPGPSGGSGREQYF.

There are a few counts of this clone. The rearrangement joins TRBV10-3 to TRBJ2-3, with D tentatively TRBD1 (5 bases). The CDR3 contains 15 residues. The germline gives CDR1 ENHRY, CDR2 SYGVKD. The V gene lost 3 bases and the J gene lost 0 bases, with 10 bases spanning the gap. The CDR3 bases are TGTGCCATCAGTGACCCTAGGACAAGCACAGATACGCAGTATTTT. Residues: CAISDPRTSTDTQYF.

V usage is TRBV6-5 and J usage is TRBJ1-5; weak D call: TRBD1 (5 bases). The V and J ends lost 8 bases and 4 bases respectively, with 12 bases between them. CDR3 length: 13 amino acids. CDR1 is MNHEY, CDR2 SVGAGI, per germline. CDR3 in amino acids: CASCLAGNQPQHF. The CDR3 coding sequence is TGTGCCAGCTGTTTGGCAGGGAATCAGCCCCAGCATTTT.

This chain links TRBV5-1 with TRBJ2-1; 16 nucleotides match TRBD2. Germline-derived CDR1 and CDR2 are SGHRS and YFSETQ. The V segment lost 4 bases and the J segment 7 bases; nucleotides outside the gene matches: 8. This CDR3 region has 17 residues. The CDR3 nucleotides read TGCGCCAGCAGCCGCGGGACTAGCGGGGGGGCATCAAATGAGCAGTTCTTC. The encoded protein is CASSRGTSGGASNEQFF.

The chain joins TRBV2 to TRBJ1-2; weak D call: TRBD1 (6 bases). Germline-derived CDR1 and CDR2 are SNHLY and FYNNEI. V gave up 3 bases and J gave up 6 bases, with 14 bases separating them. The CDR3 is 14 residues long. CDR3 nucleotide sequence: TGTGCCAGCAGTGATCCCGGACAGATCCATGGCTACACCTTC. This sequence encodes CASSDPGQIHGYTF.

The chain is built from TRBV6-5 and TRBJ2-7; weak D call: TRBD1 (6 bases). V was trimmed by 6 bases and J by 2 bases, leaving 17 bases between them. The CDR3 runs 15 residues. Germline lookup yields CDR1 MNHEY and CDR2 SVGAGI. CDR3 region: CASRLNRATTYEQYF. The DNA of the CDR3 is TGTGCCAGCAGACTGAACAGGGCCACTACCTACGAGCAGTACTTC.

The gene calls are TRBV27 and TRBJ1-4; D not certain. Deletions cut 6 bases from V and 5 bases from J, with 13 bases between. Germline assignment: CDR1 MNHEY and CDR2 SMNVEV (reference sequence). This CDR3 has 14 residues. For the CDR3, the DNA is TGTGCCAGCAGGGAGTGGTCGGGGAATGAAAAACTGTTTTTT. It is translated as CASREWSGNEKLFF.

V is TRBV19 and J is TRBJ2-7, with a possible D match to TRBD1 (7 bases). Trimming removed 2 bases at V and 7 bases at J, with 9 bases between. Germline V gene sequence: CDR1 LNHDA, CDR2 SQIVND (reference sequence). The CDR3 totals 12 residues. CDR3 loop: CASSIPGGEQYF. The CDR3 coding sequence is TGTGCCAGTAGTATACCAGGGGGGGAGCAGTACTTC.

The chain's CDR3 is CASSWDRVYEQFF. The CDR3 region has the DNA TGTGCCAGCAGTTGGGACAGGGTTTATGAGCAGTTCTTC. The chain is built from TRBV27 and TRBJ2-1; 9 bases line up with TRBD1. The V segment lost 4 bases and the J segment 8 bases; nucleotides outside the gene matches: 3. The CDR3 loop spans 13 amino acids. Per the germline V gene, CDR1 is MNHEY and CDR2 is SMNVEV (reference sequence).

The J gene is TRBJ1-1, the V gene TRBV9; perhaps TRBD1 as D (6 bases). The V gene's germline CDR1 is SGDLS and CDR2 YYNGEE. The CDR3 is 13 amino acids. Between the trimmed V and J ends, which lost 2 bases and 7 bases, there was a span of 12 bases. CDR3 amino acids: CASSVGGRREAFF. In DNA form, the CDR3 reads TGTGCCAGCAGCGTGGGGGGGCGGCGTGAAGCTTTCTTT.

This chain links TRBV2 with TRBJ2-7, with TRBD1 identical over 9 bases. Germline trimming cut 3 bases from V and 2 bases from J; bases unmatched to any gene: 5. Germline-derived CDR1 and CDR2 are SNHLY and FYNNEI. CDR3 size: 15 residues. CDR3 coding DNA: TGTGCCAGCAGTGATAGACAGGGGGGGACCTACGAGCAGTACTTC. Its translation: CASSDRQGGTYEQYF. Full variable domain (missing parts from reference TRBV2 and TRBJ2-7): EPEVTQTPSHQVTQMGQEVILRCVPISNHLYFYWYRQILGQKVEFLVSFYNNEISEKSEIFDDQFSVERPDGSNFTLKIRSTKLEDSAMYFCASSDRQGGTYEQYFGPGTRLTVT.

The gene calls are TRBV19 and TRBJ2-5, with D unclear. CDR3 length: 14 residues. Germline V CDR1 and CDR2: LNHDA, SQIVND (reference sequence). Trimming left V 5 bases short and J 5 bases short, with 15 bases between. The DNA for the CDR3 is TGTGCCAGTAGTCCCCGGGTAGCCGGGGAGACCCAGTACTTC. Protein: CASSPRVAGETQYF.

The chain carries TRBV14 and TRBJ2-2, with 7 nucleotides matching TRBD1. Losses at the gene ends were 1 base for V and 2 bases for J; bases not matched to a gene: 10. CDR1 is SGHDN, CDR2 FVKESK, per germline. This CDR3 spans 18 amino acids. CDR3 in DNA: TGTGCCAGCAGCCAAGTTGGCTCCGGGACAGTAAACACCGGGGAGCTGTTTTTT. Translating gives CASSQVGSGTVNTGELFF.

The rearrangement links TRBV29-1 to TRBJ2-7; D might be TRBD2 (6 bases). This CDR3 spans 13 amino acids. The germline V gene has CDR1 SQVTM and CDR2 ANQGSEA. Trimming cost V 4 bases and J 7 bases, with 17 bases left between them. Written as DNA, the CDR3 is TGCAGCGTTGGCGGGACCGTGATGGGTGAGCAGTACTTC. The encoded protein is CSVGGTVMGEQYF.

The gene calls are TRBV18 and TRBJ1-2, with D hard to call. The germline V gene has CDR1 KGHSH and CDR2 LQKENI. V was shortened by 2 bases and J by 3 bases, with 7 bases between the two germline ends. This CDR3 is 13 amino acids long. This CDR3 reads CASSPDTDYGYTF. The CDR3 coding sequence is TGTGCCAGCTCACCAGACACGGACTATGGCTACACCTTC.

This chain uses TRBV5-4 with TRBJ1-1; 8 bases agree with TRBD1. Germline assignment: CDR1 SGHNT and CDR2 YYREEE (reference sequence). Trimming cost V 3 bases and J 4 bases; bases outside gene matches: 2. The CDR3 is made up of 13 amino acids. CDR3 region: CASSWTGSTEAFF. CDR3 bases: TGTGCCAGCAGCTGGACAGGGTCCACTGAAGCTTTCTTT. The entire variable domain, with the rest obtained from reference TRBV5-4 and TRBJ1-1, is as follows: ETGVTQSPTHLIKTRGQQVTLRCSSQSGHNTVSWYQQALGQGPQFIFQYYREEENGRGNFPPRFSGLQFPNYSSELNVNALELDDSALYLCASSWTGSTEAFFGQGTRLTVV.

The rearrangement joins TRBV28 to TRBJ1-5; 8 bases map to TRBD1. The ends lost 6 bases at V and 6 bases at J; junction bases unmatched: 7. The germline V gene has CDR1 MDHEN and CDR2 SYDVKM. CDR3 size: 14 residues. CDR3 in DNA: TGTGCCAGCAGACCCACAGGGGGAGGTCAGCCCCAGCATTTT. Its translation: CASRPTGGGQPQHF.

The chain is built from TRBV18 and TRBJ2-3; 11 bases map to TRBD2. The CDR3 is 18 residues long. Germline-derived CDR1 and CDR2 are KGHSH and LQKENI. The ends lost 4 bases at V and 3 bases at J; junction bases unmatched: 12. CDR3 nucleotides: TGTGCCAGCTCACTACTAGCGGGGGCCAGCCACGTAACAGATACGCAGTATTTT. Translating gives CASSLLAGASHVTDTQYF. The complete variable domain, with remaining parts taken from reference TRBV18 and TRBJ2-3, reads NAGVMQNPRHLVRRRGQEARLRCSPMKGHSHVYWYRQLPEEGLKFMVYLQKENIIDESGMPKERFSAEFPKEGPSILRIQQVVRGDSAAYFCASSLLAGASHVTDTQYFGPGTRLTVL.

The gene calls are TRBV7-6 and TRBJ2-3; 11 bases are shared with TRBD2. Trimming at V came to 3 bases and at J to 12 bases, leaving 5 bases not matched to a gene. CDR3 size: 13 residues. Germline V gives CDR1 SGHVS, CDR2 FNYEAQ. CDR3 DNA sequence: TGTGCCAGCAGCTTTATACTAGCGGGAGAACAGTATTTT. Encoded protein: CASSFILAGEQYF.

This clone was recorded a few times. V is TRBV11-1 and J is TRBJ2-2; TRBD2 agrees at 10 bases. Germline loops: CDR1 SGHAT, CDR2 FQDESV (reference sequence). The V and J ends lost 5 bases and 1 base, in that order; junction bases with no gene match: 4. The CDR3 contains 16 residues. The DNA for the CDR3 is TGTGCCAGCAGCATCGGACTAGCGGTGAACACCGGGGAGCTGTTTTTT. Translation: CASSIGLAVNTGELFF.

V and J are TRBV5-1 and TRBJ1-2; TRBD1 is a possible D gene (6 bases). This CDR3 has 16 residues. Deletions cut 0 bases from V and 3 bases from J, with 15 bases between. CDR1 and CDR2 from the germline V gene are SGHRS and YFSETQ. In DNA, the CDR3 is TGCGCCAGCAGCTTGGCCAGACAGGCGGGTTACTATGGCTACACCTTC. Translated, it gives CASSLARQAGYYGYTF.